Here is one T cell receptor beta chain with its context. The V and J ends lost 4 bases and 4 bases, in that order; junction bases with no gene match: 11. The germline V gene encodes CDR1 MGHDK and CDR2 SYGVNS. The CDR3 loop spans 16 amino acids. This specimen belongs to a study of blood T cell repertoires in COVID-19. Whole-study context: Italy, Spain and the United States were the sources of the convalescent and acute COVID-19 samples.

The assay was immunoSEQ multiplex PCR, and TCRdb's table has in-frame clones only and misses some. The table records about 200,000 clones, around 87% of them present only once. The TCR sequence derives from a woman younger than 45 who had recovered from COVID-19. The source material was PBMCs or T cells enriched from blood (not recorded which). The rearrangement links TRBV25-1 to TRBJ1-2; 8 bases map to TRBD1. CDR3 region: CASSGPGQGRGYGYTF. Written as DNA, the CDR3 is TGTGCCAGCAGTGGGCCCGGACAGGGAAGGGGCTATGGCTACACCTTC.